A selection of T cell receptor beta chains follows, all from one sample in a study of Graves' ophthalmopathy and Graves' hyperthyroidism. TCRdb called the multiplex PCR reads again in MiXCR, with one record for every CDR3 protein. The table records a few hundred thousand distinct CDR3 sequences, 17% of them present only once. Sequencing used peripheral blood. These receptors were collected from an adult man with Graves' ophthalmopathy. Both conserved end residues are part of each CDR3. Fields, in order: D gene, J gene, V gene, clone size, CDR3 protein, CDR3 DNA. D genes are given only for firm matches. Expanded clones are given a class, and other clones once, few, many or no size at all.

D: TRBD2
J: TRBJ2-7
V: TRBV20-1
size: -
CDR3: CSAAGQGGYEQYF
DNA: TGCAGTGCGGCGGGGCAGGGAGGGTACGAGCAGTACTTC

D: -
J: TRBJ1-5
V: TRBV2
size: many
CDR3: CASSEDSLNQPQHF
DNA: TGTGCCAGCAGTGAAGACAGTCTCAATCAGCCCCAGCATTTT

D: TRBD2
J: TRBJ2-5
V: TRBV15
size: -
CDR3: CATSSSRTSGGIQETQYF
DNA: TGTGCCACCAGCAGCTCCCGGACTAGCGGGGGGATACAAGAGACCCAGTACTTC

D: TRBD1
J: TRBJ1-1
V: TRBV7-9
size: many
CDR3: CASRNDRGSAEAFF
DNA: TGTGCCAGCAGAAACGACAGGGGGAGCGCTGAAGCTTTCTTT

D: TRBD2
J: TRBJ2-5
V: TRBV7-8
size: many
CDR3: CASSKAGLETQYF
DNA: TGTGCCAGCAGCAAAGCGGGGTTGGAGACCCAGTACTTC

D: -
J: TRBJ1-4
V: TRBV4-2
size: many
CDR3: CASRRSPTGMEEKLFF
DNA: TGTGCCAGCAGAAGAAGTCCGACGGGCATGGAGGAAAAACTGTTTTTT

D: TRBD1
J: TRBJ2-7
V: TRBV6-5
size: many
CDR3: CASSYEGATEQYF
DNA: TGTGCCAGCAGTTACGAGGGGGCAACCGAGCAGTACTTC

D: TRBD2
J: TRBJ2-7
V: TRBV6-5
size: few
CDR3: CASSYSPRGAGVYEQYF
DNA: TGTGCCAGCAGTTACTCACCACGGGGAGCGGGAGTCTACGAGCAGTACTTC

D: -
J: TRBJ1-1
V: TRBV6-1
size: many
CDR3: CASSKPGDLGTEAFF
DNA: TGTGCCAGCAGTAAACCGGGGGACTTGGGCACTGAAGCTTTCTTT

D: TRBD1
J: TRBJ1-1
V: TRBV5-1
size: many
CDR3: CASSPLTGGMNTEAFF
DNA: TGCGCCAGCAGCCCCTTGACAGGGGGTATGAACACTGAAGCTTTCTTT

D: -
J: TRBJ1-1
V: TRBV12-3/TRBV12-4
size: many
CDR3: CASSFSEDTEAFF
DNA: TGTGCCAGCAGTTTTTCTGAGGACACTGAAGCTTTCTTT

D: TRBD2
J: TRBJ2-5
V: TRBV12-3/TRBV12-4
size: many
CDR3: CASSPKVGTIQETQYF
DNA: TGTGCCAGCAGCCCCAAGGTCGGGACTATCCAAGAGACCCAGTACTTC

D: -
J: TRBJ1-1
V: TRBV12-3/TRBV12-4
size: few
CDR3: CASSWQGPMNTEAFF
DNA: TGTGCCAGCAGTTGGCAGGGCCCCATGAACACTGAAGCTTTCTTT

D: -
J: TRBJ1-2
V: TRBV27
size: many
CDR3: CASSHPGGLGGGYTF
DNA: TGTGCCAGCAGTCATCCGGGGGGGCTCGGAGGTGGCTACACCTTC

D: TRBD1
J: TRBJ1-5
V: TRBV6-1
size: -
CDR3: CATSDRGAYQPQHF
DNA: TGTGCCACCTCAGACAGGGGCGCTTATCAGCCCCAGCATTTT

D: TRBD2
J: TRBJ2-5
V: TRBV6-2/TRBV6-3
size: few
CDR3: CASSGLSGVQETQYF
DNA: TGTGCCAGCAGTGGACTTAGCGGGGTGCAAGAGACCCAGTACTTC